This T cell receptor (beta chain) was sequenced during a study of T cells after yellow fever vaccination. Looking at the study overall: For low cell numbers, libraries were made with SMART-Seq v4 Ultra Low Input.

TCRdb re-analysed the 5' RACE reads in MiXCR, keeping a single row per CDR3 protein. Found here are 29,000 or so distinct CDR3 sequences, about 5% of them singletons; the top ten hold about two fifths. This clonotype showed up many times. Its antigen is still unknown. Whole-study findings and limits: Most primary-vaccination clones reappeared after the booster (approximately 96% CD4, approximately 88% CD8).

The germline V gene encodes CDR1 MNHEY and CDR2 SMNVEV (reference sequence). With 1 base removed from V and 6 bases from J, the gap between germline ends came to 11 bases. The CDR3 has 14 amino acids. The chain couples TRBV27 to TRBJ2-3; D could derive from TRBD1 or TRBD2 (6 bases each). The source of this sequence is a man younger than 45 who received the YFV17D yellow fever vaccine. Source: CD8+ T cells sorted from PBMCs, taken 10 days after the yellow fever booster vaccination. The CDR3 sequence: CASSLLGGLDTQYF. As DNA, the CDR3 is TGTGCCAGCAGTTTATTAGGGGGGCTGGATACGCAGTATTTT.